This T cell receptor (beta chain) comes out of a study of cytomegalovirus exposure and HLA in healthy donors. Study outcomes and limitations: In a later analysis, productive TCRs from donors in an Asian-associated ancestry cluster reportedly carried fewer N-insertions than the cohort mean.

V shed 9 bases and J 7 bases; nucleotides not matched to a gene: 13. Germline CDR1 and CDR2: LNHDA and SQIVND (reference sequence). The CDR3 has 14 amino acids. Concerning this clone itself: Its antigen is unidentified.

Primers included in the PCR were 60 Vbeta and 13 Jbeta primers. Libraries were prepared by immunoSEQ multiplex PCR; TCRdb keeps only in-frame clonotypes and omits some of them. Altogether just over 150,000 clones are present, roughly 73% being singletons, with the ten largest covering about 1.4%. The sample consisted of PBMCs. The chain couples TRBV19 to TRBJ2-3, with 7 bases matching TRBD1. The source is a woman in her twenties or thirties in good health and CMV-seronegative. CDR3 sequence: CASQATGILNTQYF. The CDR3 region has the DNA TGTGCCAGCCAAGCGACAGGGATTTTAAATACGCAGTATTTT.